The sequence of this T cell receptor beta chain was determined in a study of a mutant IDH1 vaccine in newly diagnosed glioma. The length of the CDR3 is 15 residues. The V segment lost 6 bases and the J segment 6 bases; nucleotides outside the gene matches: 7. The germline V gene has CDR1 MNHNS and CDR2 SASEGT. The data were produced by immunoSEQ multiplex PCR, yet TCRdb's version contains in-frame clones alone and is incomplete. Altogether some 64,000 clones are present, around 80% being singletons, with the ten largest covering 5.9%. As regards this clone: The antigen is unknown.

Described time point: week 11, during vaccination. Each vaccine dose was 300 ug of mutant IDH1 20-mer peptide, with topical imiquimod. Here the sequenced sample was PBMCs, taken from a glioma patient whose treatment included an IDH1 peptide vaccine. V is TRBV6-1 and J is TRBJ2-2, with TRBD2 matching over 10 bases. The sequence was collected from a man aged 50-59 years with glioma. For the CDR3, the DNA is TGTGCCAGCAGACTCAGCGGGAGGGCGGCCGGGGAGCTGTTTTTT. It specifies CASRLSGRAAGELFF.